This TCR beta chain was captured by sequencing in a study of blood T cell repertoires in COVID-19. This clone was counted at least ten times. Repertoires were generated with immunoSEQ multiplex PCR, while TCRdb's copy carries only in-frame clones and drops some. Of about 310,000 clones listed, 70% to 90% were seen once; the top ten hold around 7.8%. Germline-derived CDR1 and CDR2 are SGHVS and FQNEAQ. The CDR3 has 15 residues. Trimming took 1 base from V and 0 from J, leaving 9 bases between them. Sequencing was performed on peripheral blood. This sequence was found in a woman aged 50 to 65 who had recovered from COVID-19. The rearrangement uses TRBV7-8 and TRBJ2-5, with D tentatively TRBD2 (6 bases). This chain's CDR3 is CASSLVGGNQETQYF. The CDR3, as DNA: TGTGCCAGCAGCTTAGTTGGAGGGAACCAAGAGACCCAGTACTTC.